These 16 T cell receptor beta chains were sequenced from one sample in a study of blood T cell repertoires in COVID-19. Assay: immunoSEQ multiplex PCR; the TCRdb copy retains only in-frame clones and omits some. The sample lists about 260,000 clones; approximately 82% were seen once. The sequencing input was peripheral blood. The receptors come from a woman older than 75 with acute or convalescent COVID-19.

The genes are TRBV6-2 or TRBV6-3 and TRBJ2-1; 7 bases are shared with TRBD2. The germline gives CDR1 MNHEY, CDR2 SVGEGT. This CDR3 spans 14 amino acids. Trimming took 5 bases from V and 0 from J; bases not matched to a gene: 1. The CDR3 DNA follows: TGTGCCAGCAGTGGGGGGGTCTCCTACAATGAGCAGTTCTTC. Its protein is CASSGGVSYNEQFF.

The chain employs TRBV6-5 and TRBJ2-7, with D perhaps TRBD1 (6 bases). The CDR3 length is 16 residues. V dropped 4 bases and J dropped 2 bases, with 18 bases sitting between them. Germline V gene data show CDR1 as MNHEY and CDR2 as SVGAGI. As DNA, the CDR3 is TGTGCCAGCAGTTCTCCAACACTGACAGGAGCCTACGAGCAGTACTTC. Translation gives CASSSPTLTGAYEQYF.

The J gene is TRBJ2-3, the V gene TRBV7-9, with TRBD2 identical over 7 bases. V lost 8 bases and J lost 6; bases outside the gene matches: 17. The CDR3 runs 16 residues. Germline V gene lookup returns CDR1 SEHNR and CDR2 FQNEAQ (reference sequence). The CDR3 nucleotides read TGTGCCAGCCAATTAGGTACGGGAGGATTATCCGATACGCAGTATTTT. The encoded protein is CASQLGTGGLSDTQYF.

The DNA of the CDR3 is TGTGCCAGCTCATTAGAGACAGGCAATCAGCCCCAGCATTTT. This codes for CASSLETGNQPQHF. The chain employs TRBV18 and TRBJ1-5; tentative D call: TRBD1 (5 bases). V was pared by 5 bases and J by 2 bases, with 10 bases between. The length of the CDR3 is 14 residues. In germline, CDR1 is KGHSH, CDR2 LQKENI.

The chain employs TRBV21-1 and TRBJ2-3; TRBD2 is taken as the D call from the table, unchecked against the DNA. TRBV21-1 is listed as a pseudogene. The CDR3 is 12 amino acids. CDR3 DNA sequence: TGTGCCAGCAAGCTCAACACAGATACGCAGTATTTT. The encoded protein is CASKLNTDTQYF.

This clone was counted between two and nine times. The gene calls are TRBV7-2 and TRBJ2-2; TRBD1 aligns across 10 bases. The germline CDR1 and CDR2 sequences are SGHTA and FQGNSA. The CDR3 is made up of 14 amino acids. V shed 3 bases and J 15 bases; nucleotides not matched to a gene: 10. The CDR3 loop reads CASSFDLGTGELFF. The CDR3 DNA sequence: TGTGCCAGCAGCTTCGATCTAGGGACAGGGGAATTGTTTTTT.

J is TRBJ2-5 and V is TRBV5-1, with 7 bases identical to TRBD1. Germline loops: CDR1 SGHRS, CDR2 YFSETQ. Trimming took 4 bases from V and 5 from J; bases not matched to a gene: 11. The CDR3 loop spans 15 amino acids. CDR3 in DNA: TGCGCCAGCAGCCCGGAAACAGGGGTCAGGGAGACCCAGTACTTC. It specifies CASSPETGVRETQYF.

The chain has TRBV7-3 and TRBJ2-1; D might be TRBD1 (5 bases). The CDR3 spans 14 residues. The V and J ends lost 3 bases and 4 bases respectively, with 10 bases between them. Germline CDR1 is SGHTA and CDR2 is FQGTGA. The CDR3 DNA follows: TGTGCCAGCAGCTTGACAGAGAATTACAATGAGCAGTTCTTC. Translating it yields CASSLTENYNEQFF.

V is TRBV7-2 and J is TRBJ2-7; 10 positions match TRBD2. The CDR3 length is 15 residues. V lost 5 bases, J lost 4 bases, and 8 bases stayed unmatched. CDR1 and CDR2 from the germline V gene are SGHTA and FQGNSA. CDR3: CASSPASGSRYEQYF. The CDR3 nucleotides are TGTGCCAGCAGCCCAGCTAGCGGGAGTAGATACGAGCAGTACTTC.

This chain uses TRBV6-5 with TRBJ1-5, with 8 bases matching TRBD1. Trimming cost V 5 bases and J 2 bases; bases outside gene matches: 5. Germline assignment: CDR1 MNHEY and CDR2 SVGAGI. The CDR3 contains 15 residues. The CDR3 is CASSIRGLGNQPQHF. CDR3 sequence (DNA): TGTGCCAGCAGTATCAGGGGGCTTGGCAATCAGCCCCAGCATTTT.

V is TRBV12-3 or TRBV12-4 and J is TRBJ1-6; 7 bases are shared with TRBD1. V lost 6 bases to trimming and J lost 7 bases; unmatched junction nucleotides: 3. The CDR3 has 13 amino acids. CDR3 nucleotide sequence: TGTGCCAGCAGCCGACAGGGAAATTCACCCCTCCACTTT. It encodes CASSRQGNSPLHF.

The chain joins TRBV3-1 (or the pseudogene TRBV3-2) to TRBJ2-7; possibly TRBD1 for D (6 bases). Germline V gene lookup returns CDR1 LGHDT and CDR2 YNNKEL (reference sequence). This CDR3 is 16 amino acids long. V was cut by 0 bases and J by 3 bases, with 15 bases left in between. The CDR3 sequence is CASSQDPSRGFYEQYF. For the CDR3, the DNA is TGTGCCAGCAGCCAAGACCCGTCCAGGGGATTCTACGAGCAGTACTTC.

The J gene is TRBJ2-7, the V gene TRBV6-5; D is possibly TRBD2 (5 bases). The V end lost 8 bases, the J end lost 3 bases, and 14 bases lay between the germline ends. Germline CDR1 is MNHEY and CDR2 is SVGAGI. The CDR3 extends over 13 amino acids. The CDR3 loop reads CASFTGIIYEQYF. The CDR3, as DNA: TGTGCCAGCTTCACGGGGATAATCTACGAGCAGTACTTC.

The CDR3 loop is CASSVQGTYEQYF. CDR3 DNA sequence: TGTGCCAGCAGCGTACAGGGCACCTACGAGCAGTACTTC. The rearrangement uses TRBV2 and TRBJ2-7; the D gene is possibly TRBD1 (6 bases). Germline V gene lookup returns CDR1 SNHLY and CDR2 FYNNEI. This CDR3 has 13 residues. The germline V and J ends were trimmed by 6 bases and 2 bases, with 11 bases remaining between them.

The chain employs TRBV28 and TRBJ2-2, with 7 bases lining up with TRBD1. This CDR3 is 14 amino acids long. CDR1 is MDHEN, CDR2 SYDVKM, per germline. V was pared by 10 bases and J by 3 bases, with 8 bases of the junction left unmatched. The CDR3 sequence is CATRRGPDTGELFF. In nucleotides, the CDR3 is TGTGCCACCAGAAGGGGGCCGGACACCGGGGAGCTGTTTTTT.

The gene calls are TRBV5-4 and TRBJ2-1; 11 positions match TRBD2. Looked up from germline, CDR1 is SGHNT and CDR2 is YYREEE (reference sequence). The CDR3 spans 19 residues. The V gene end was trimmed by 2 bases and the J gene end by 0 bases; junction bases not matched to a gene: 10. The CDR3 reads CASSLGSLAGGSSYNEQFF. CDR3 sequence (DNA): TGTGCCAGCAGCTTAGGCTCGCTAGCGGGGGGCAGCTCCTACAATGAGCAGTTCTTC.